This T cell receptor beta chain was captured by sequencing in a study of cytotoxic CD8 clonotypes in ibrutinib-treated CLL. Study background: Researchers reported over 9 relapsed/refractory and fewer than 16 treatment-naive patients, 17 to 18 of them IGHV unmutated. Study-wide results and limits: Public clonotypes, rarely seen, contracted or held steady on treatment. Sustained-remission and progressing patients had unequal sampling times. Patients had baseline clonality above age-matched healthy donors, and this clonality moved with circulating CD8+ T-cell counts.

Profiled with immunoSEQ multiplex PCR; TCRdb holds only in-frame clones, not every one. The table has some 130,000 clones, about three quarters seen once. Remarks on this clone: Its specificity is not known.

Trimming removed 0 bases at V and 4 bases at J, with 9 bases between. Germline values: CDR1 KGHSH, CDR2 LQKENI. The CDR3 contains 14 residues. The clonotype originates from a human donor with chronic lymphocytic leukemia. The rearrangement uses TRBV18 and TRBJ1-1; possibly TRBD1 for D (5 bases). Material: PBMCs, obtained after 24 months of ibrutinib treatment. CDR3 sequence reads: CASSPPGPGTEAFF. CDR3 DNA sequence: TGTGCCAGCTCACCACCGGGGCCCGGCACTGAAGCTTTCTTT.